The next 5 T cell receptor beta chains were all read from a single sample in a study of OX40 agonist ivuxolimab in advanced cancers. Produced via immunoSEQ multiplex PCR; TCRdb's table is partial and in-frame only. Here the sample spans nearly 65,000 clones, 91% being singletons. The sample consisted of CD4+ or CD8+ T cells sorted from blood, taken in a trial of the OX40 agonist ivuxolimab. These receptors all stem from an adult with an advanced solid tumor such as melanoma, head and neck, liver or kidney cancer.

V gene TRBV6-5 combines with J gene TRBJ2-7; 7 bases are a match to TRBD1. Germline loops: CDR1 MNHEY, CDR2 SVGAGI. The V gene end was trimmed by 6 bases and the J gene end by 2 bases; junction bases not matched to a gene: 7. There are 14 residues in the CDR3. DNA for the CDR3: TGTGCCAGCAGGATTAGACAGGGAGCCTACGAGCAGTACTTC. Residues: CASRIRQGAYEQYF.

V usage is TRBV7-9 and J usage is TRBJ1-3; weak D call: TRBD1 (6 bases). Trimming shortened V by 5 bases and J by 4 bases, and 12 bases separated the two germline ends. This CDR3 has 14 residues. Germline V gene sequence: CDR1 SEHNR, CDR2 FQNEAQ (reference sequence). The CDR3 region is CASSLTGKGNTIYF. In DNA form, the CDR3 reads TGTGCCAGCAGCCTCACAGGGAAGGGAAACACCATATATTTT. The full variable domain, rest sourced from reference TRBV7-9 and TRBJ1-3, is DTGVSQNPRHKITKRGQNVTFRCDPISEHNRLYWYRQTLGQGPEFLTYFQNEAQLEKSRLLSDRFSAERPKGSFSTLEIQRTEQGDSAMYLCASSLTGKGNTIYFGEGSWLTVV.

V gene TRBV4-1 combines with J gene TRBJ2-1, with TRBD2 matching 9 bases. CDR3 length equals 15 residues. Germline V gives CDR1 MGHRA, CDR2 YSYEKL. The ends lost 3 bases at V and 3 bases at J; junction bases unmatched: 3. The CDR3 DNA sequence: TGCGCCAGCAGCCAGGGGACTAGCAGCTACAATGAGCAGTTCTTC. Protein product: CASSQGTSSYNEQFF.

J is TRBJ1-5 and V is TRBV4-1; TRBD1 aligns across 10 bases. Germline CDR1 MGHRA, CDR2 YSYEKL. V trimming: 1 base; J trimming: 4 bases; junction bases outside the gene matches: 4. CDR3 length equals 16 residues. The CDR3 is CASSQGPGQGNQPQHF. The CDR3 nucleotides are TGCGCCAGCAGCCAAGGTCCGGGACAGGGGAATCAGCCCCAGCATTTT.

The V call is TRBV19, the J call TRBJ2-6; D is unclear. The CDR3 has 16 residues. The V end was cut by 1 base, the J end by 0 bases, with 7 bases between. Per the germline V gene, CDR1 is LNHDA and CDR2 is SQIVND (reference sequence). The CDR3 region is CASSIVLRSGANVLTF. CDR3 in DNA: TGTGCCAGTAGTATAGTATTGCGCTCTGGGGCCAACGTCCTGACTTTC.